This TCR beta chain was sequenced for a study of cytomegalovirus exposure and HLA in healthy donors. TCRdb's copy holds only in-frame clones and misses some; the assay was immunoSEQ multiplex PCR. The profile covers around 190,000 clones, with roughly 77% appearing a single time and 1% to 1.5% taken by the ten largest. The V end lost 4 bases, the J end lost 2 bases, and 15 bases lay between the germline ends. The CDR3 loop spans 15 amino acids. The germline gives CDR1 SGHRS, CDR2 YFSETQ. This sequence joins TRBV5-1 and TRBJ1-2, with D possibly being TRBD1 (5 bases). The clonotype originates from a young woman in good health and CMV-seronegative. The specimen was PBMCs. The CDR3 DNA reads as TGCGCCAGCAGCCCCCTCGGGGGAGCGAACTATGGCTACACCTTC. Encoded protein: CASSPLGGANYGYTF.